This T cell receptor beta chain was recovered during a study of PD-1 and CTLA-4 blockade in melanoma. This table comes from immunoSEQ multiplex PCR, and its TCRdb copy is limited to in-frame clones, with some not included. The data show roughly 21,000 clones, roughly 88% seen once. The CDR3 has 15 amino acids. Trimming cost V 1 base and J 7 bases; bases outside gene matches: 5. Germline lookup yields CDR1 LGHNA and CDR2 YNFKEQ. The sample here was CD8+ T cells from peripheral blood, taken before anti-PD-1 treatment. V and J are TRBV4-2 and TRBJ1-5; TRBD1 agrees at 9 bases. This TCR was sampled from a human donor with melanoma. In nucleotides, the CDR3 is TGTGCCAGCAGCCAAGGGACAGGGGAAGGGCAGCCCCAGCATTTT. It codes for CASSQGTGEGQPQHF.